This T cell receptor (beta chain) derives from a study of cytomegalovirus exposure and HLA in healthy donors. Study-level information: The 95 to 150 validation repertoires were produced on the same platform as the approximately 620 repertoires of the first cohort. This was reported in a later analysis.

TCRdb keeps only in-frame clones here, not all; method: immunoSEQ multiplex PCR. The sample lists 100,000 to 120,000 clones, roughly 90% occurring once. Findings and caveats of the study: Specificity for CMV antigens was confirmed in vitro for a few of the CMV-associated chains.

Remarks on this clone: Its antigen is as yet unknown.

What was sequenced was PBMCs. This receptor was obtained from a woman in her twenties or thirties in good health and CMV-seropositive.

DNA of the CDR3: TGTGCCAGCAAGGCAGGGGGAACTGGGGCCAACGTCCTGACTTTC. Its protein product is CASKAGGTGANVLTF. The chain uses TRBV6-1 and TRBJ2-6; 7 bases are a match to TRBD1. Germline V gives CDR1 MNHNS, CDR2 SASEGT. With V trimmed by 7 bases and J by 2 bases, 5 bases remained unmatched. The CDR3 totals 15 residues.